This T cell receptor (beta chain) appears in the sequencing data of a study of shared clonotypes between healthy human individuals. Profiling relied on immunoSEQ multiplex PCR, and the TCRdb table lists in-frame clones only, not all of them. The sample has about 1,500,000 clones; about 96% are singletons. A split of CD4+ cells into CD45RA+ naive and CD45RA-negative memory subsets was performed. The CDR3 is 16 residues long. From germline, CDR1 is MNHNS and CDR2 SASEGT. J gave up 2 bases and V 4 bases, and 9 bases lay outside the gene matches. This chain uses TRBV6-1 with TRBJ2-7, with 9 positions matching TRBD2. This TCR was sampled from a man between 25 and 39 years old in good health. The sequencing sample was made of naive CD4+ T cells sorted from blood. Stated subset: CD45RA+ positively selected. The CDR3 DNA follows: TGTGCCAGCAGTGCGTTAGCGGGAGCTTCAACCTACGAGCAGTACTTC. Translated: CASSALAGASTYEQYF.